One and the same sample provided the 7 T cell receptor beta chains below, sequenced in a study of CD8 T cells in Susac syndrome. RNA in amounts of roughly 0.45 to 1 ug was reverse transcribed with random hexamers. TCRdb reprocessed the immunoSEQ multiplex PCR reads with MiXCR, giving one entry per CDR3 protein. The sample yields about 120,000 distinct CDR3 sequences, about 95% seen once. Input material: CD4+ T cells from PBMCs. Receptor source: a human donor in good health.

The chain couples TRBV15 to TRBJ2-7; 9 positions agree with TRBD2. The CDR3 is made up of 15 amino acids. With 6 bases clipped from V and 2 bases from J, the junction kept 8 bases outside the gene matches. CDR1 and CDR2 from the germline V gene are LNHNV and YYDKDF (reference sequence). The CDR3 sequence: CATSGGREGPYEQYF. For the CDR3, the DNA is TGTGCCACCAGTGGTGGGCGGGAGGGCCCCTACGAGCAGTACTTC.

This chain connects TRBV18 to TRBJ2-7, with TRBD2 matching 7 bases. The trim removed 1 base at V and 5 bases at J, leaving 2 bases unmatched. The CDR3 runs to 13 residues. The germline V gene has CDR1 KGHSH and CDR2 LQKENI. This chain's CDR3 is CASSPRGGNEQYF. In DNA, the CDR3 is TGTGCCAGCTCACCACGGGGGGGGAACGAGCAGTACTTC.

This clonotype was seen once. The rearrangement joins TRBV19 to TRBJ2-1; 7 positions agree with TRBD1. This CDR3 comprises 11 residues. The V gene end was trimmed by 5 bases and the J gene end by 11 bases; junction bases not matched to a gene: 3. Germline-derived CDR1 and CDR2 are LNHDA and SQIVND (reference sequence). The CDR3 reads CASSLRGKQFF. For the CDR3, the DNA is TGTGCCAGTAGTCTCAGGGGGAAGCAGTTCTTC.

The genes are TRBV20-1 and TRBJ2-7; 7 nucleotides line up with TRBD2. V shed 1 base and J 0 bases; nucleotides not matched to a gene: 3. The V gene's germline CDR1 is DFQATT and CDR2 SNEGSKA (reference sequence). This CDR3 has 14 amino acids. The CDR3 spells CSARVGGSSYEQYF. The CDR3 DNA is TGCAGTGCTAGAGTTGGCGGGAGCTCCTACGAGCAGTACTTC.

The rearrangement links TRBV11-2 to TRBJ2-5, with D hard to call. This CDR3 comprises 13 residues. Trimming left V 1 base short and J 5 bases short, with 8 bases between. Germline loops: CDR1 SGHAT, CDR2 FQNNGV. The CDR3 protein is CASSLGGWETQYF. CDR3 bases: TGTGCCAGCAGCTTAGGAGGTTGGGAGACCCAGTACTTC.

The chain's CDR3 is CASSLALGGLVQETQYF. The CDR3 DNA follows: TGTGCCAGCAGCTTAGCGCTTGGGGGCTTGGTACAAGAGACCCAGTACTTC. This chain uses TRBV7-9 with TRBJ2-5, with D possibly being TRBD1 (6 bases). Germline-derived CDR1 and CDR2 are SEHNR and FQNEAQ (reference sequence). The CDR3 length is 17 residues. V was cut by 0 bases and J by 2 bases, with 16 bases left in between.

V is TRBV30 and J is TRBJ2-5; D is undetermined. The V end was cut by 2 bases, the J end by 5 bases, with 12 bases between. The CDR3 spans 13 residues. Looked up from germline, CDR1 is GTSNPN and CDR2 is SVGIG (reference sequence). The DNA for the CDR3 is TGTGCCTGGAGTTTAAAGAGTGGGGAGACCCAGTACTTC. Amino acids: CAWSLKSGETQYF.